This TCR beta chain was sequenced in a study of PD-1 blockade in classical Hodgkin lymphoma. Study context: Patients got intravenous nivolumab 3 mg/kg every 2 weeks. The study's findings and limits: Patients were excluded if nivolumab began under 1 year after ASCT (the autologous transplant).

V dropped 4 bases and J dropped 5 bases, with 7 bases sitting between them. The germline V gene encodes CDR1 SGHDN and CDR2 FVKESK. The CDR3 runs to 12 residues. Here immunoSEQ multiplex PCR was the method, and the copy in TCRdb shows in-frame clones only, minus some. The data contain over 10,000 clones, around nine tenths of them singletons. Following autologous stem cell transplantation, relapse occurred in every patient, and exposure to brentuximab vedotin varied. Points on this clone: Antigen specificity is unknown.

This clonotype originated in a human donor with classical Hodgkin lymphoma. The chain links TRBV14 to TRBJ2-3; D is ambiguous. The source was peripheral blood mononuclear cells (PBMCs), collected at baseline. CDR3 residues: CASSPLGDTQYF. In nucleotides, the CDR3 is TGTGCCAGCAGCCCTCTAGGAGATACGCAGTATTTT.